This T cell receptor beta chain was profiled in a study of T cell responses to AZD1222 COVID-19 vaccine. The V end lost 6 bases, the J end lost 5 bases, and 10 bases lay between the germline ends. CDR1 is MNHEY and CDR2 is SMNVEV in the germline V gene (reference sequence). The CDR3 extends over 13 amino acids. TCRdb's table, derived via immunoSEQ multiplex PCR, lists solely in-frame clones and lacks some. The sample lists approximately 160,000 clones; approximately 88% were seen once. This TCR was sampled from an adult in good health. The sequencing here drew on peripheral blood, taken on day 0 of AZD1222 vaccination. The chain has TRBV27 and TRBJ1-4, with D uncertain. The CDR3 loop reads CASSGRRNEKLFF. CDR3 nucleotide sequence: TGTGCCAGCAGCGGGAGGCGGAATGAAAAACTGTTTTTT.